The T cell receptor (beta chain) under discussion was sequenced for a study of tumor-infiltrating lymphocytes in oesophageal squamous cell carcinoma. Each CDR3 protein is one row after TCRdb ran MiXCR on the PCR reads. Altogether approximately 20,000 distinct CDR3 sequences are present, around two fifths being singletons, with the ten largest covering roughly 13%. A word on this clonotype: This CDR3 is missing its conserved last phenylalanine or tryptophan, likely due to a read error. The DNA is left out, because the CDR3 cannot be placed on it with certainty; the CDR3 is given as TCRdb lists it.

Ends included, the CDR3 has 16 residues. Per the germline V gene, CDR1 is SGHAT and CDR2 is FQDESV (reference sequence). The sequence came from a male donor with esophageal squamous cell carcinoma. Sequenced input: normal esophageal tissue next to the tumor. The chain links TRBV11-1 to TRBJ2-7. Here the CDR3 reads CASSGDGVLDEQFFGS.